One sample yielded the 5 T cell receptor beta chains listed below, sequenced in a study of blood T cell repertoires in COVID-19. Libraries were prepared by immunoSEQ multiplex PCR; TCRdb keeps only in-frame clonotypes and omits some of them. The sample consists of about 180,000 clones, 75% to 90% of them appearing once. Sequenced: PBMCs or T cells enriched from blood (not recorded which). These receptors were collected from a man aged 35 to 55 who had recovered from COVID-19.

This chain connects TRBV13 to TRBJ1-6; D is ambiguous. The CDR3 totals 18 residues. V lost 0 bases and J 0 bases, leaving 12 bases between the germline ends. Germline CDR1 is PRHDT and CDR2 is FYEKMQ (reference sequence). The CDR3 reads CASSLGAPGFSYNSPLHF. As DNA, the CDR3 is TGTGCCAGCAGCTTAGGGGCCCCAGGCTTCTCCTATAATTCACCCCTCCACTTT.

This chain joins TRBV4-2 and TRBJ1-2; the D is unclear. V gave up 0 bases and J gave up 4 bases, with 9 bases separating them. This CDR3 has 14 residues. Germline V gene data show CDR1 as LGHNA and CDR2 as YNFKEQ. The CDR3 protein is CASSQESRLYGYTF. The DNA for the CDR3 is TGTGCCAGCAGCCAAGAATCGCGTCTCTATGGCTACACCTTC.

CDR3 DNA sequence: TGTGCCAGCTCACGCGACAGTTTGGAGACCCAGTACTTC. It codes for CASSRDSLETQYF. V usage is TRBV18 and J usage is TRBJ2-5; D is possibly TRBD1 (5 bases). This CDR3 is 13 amino acids long. Trimming stripped 4 bases from V and 5 bases from J, with 11 bases between. Looked up from germline, CDR1 is KGHSH and CDR2 is LQKENI.

This clone was counted a few times. The chain couples TRBV29-1 to TRBJ1-2; tentative D call: TRBD1 (6 bases). Germline assignment: CDR1 SQVTM and CDR2 ANQGSEA. CDR3 length: 11 amino acids. The germline V and J ends were trimmed by 4 bases and 9 bases, with 12 bases remaining between them. This CDR3 is CSVVTTGSYTF. In nucleotides, the CDR3 is TGCAGCGTTGTGACCACAGGGAGCTACACCTTC.

The chain couples TRBV5-5 to TRBJ1-5; a possible D gene is TRBD1 (5 bases). Per the germline V gene, CDR1 is SGHKS and CDR2 is YYEKEE (reference sequence). V lost 4 bases and J lost 2, with 16 bases in between. The CDR3 is 16 residues long. The CDR3 sequence is CASSPQRTIGNQPQHF. The CDR3 region has the DNA TGTGCCAGCAGCCCCCAGAGGACAATTGGCAATCAGCCCCAGCATTTT.